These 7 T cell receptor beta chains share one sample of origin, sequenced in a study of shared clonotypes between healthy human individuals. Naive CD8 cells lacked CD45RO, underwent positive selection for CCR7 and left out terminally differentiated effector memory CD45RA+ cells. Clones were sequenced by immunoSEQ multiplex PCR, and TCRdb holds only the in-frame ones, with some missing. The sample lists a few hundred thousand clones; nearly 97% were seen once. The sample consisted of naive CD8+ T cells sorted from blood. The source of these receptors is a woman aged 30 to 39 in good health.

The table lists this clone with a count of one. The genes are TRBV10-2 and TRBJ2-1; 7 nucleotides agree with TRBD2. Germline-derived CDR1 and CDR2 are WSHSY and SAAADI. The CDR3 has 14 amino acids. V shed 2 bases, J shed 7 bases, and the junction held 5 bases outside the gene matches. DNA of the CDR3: TGCGCCAGCAGTGAGGGGGACTACGGGAATGAGCAGTTCTTC. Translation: CASSEGDYGNEQFF.

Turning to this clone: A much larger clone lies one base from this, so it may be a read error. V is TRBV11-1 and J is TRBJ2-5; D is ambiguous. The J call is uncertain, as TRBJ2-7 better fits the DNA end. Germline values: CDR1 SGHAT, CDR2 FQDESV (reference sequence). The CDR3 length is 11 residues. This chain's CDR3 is CASSFSYEQYF. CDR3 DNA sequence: TGTGCCAGCAGCTTCTCCTACGAGCAGTACTTC.

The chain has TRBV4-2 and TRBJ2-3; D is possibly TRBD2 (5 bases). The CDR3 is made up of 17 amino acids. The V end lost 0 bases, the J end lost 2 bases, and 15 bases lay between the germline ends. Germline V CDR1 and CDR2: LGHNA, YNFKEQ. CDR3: CASSQDFARRTTDTQYF. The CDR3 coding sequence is TGTGCCAGCAGCCAAGATTTTGCCAGGAGGACCACAGATACGCAGTATTTT.

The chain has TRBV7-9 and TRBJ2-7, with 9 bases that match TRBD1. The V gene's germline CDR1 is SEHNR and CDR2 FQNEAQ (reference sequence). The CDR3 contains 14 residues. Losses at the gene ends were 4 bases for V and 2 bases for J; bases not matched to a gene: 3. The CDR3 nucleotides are TGTGCCAGCAGCTCGGGACAGGGACCCTACGAGCAGTACTTC. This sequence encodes CASSSGQGPYEQYF. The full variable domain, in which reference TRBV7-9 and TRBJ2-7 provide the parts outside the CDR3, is DTGVSQNPRHKITKRGQNVTFRCDPISEHNRLYWYRQTLGQGPEFLTYFQNEAQLEKSRLLSDRFSAERPKGSFSTLEIQRTEQGDSAMYLCASSSGQGPYEQYFGPGTRLTVT.

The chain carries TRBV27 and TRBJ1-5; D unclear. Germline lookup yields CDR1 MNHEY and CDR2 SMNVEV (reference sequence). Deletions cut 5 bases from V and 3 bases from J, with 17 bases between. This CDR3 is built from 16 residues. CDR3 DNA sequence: TGTGCCAGCAGTCCTTTTGCCGAAAGGCCCAATCAGCCCCAGCATTTT. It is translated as CASSPFAERPNQPQHF.

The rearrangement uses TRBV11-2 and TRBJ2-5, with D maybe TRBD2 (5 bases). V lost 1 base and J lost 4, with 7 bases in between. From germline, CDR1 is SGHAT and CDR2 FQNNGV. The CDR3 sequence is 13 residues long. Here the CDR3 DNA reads TGTGCCAGCAGCTTAGTGGGGAGAGAGACCCAGTACTTC. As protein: CASSLVGRETQYF.

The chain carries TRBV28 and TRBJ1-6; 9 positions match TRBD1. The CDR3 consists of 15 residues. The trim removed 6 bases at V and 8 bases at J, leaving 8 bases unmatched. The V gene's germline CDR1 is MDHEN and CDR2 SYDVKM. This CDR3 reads CASSLRDRVDSPLHF. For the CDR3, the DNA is TGTGCCAGCAGCCTCCGGGACAGGGTTGATTCACCCCTCCACTTT.